The subject of this entry is one TCR beta chain. This sample was taken from a study of blood T cell repertoires in COVID-19. The overall study: Sources were T cells, B-cell-depleted T cells, or PBMCs; the material itself was cDNA or gDNA.

Clones were sequenced by immunoSEQ multiplex PCR, and TCRdb holds only the in-frame ones, with some missing. The data show some 100,000 clones, with about 86% seen just once and less than 3% held by the top ten. V shed 1 base, J shed 3 bases, and the junction held 4 bases outside the gene matches. The CDR3 has 15 amino acids. Germline-derived CDR1 and CDR2 are MNHEY and SMNVEV (reference sequence). The source of this sequence is a woman between 50 and 59 years old who had recovered from COVID-19. The gene calls are TRBV27 and TRBJ2-7, with 9 bases fitting TRBD1. Specimen: PBMCs or T cells enriched from blood (not recorded which). CDR3 region: CASSLYPDRGYEQYF. CDR3 DNA: TGTGCCAGCAGTTTATACCCGGACAGGGGCTACGAGCAGTACTTC.